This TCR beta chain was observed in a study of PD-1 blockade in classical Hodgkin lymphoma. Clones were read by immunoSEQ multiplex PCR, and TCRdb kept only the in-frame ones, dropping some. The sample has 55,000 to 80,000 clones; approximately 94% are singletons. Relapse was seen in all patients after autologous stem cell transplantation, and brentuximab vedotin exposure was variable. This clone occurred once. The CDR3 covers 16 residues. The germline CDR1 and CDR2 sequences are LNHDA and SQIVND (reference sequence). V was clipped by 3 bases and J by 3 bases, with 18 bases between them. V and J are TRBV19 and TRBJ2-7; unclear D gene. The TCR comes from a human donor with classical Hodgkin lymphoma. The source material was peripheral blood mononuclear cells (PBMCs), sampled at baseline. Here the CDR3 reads CASSISEVHYHYEQYF. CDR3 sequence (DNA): TGTGCCAGTAGTATCTCGGAAGTCCATTACCACTACGAGCAGTACTTC.